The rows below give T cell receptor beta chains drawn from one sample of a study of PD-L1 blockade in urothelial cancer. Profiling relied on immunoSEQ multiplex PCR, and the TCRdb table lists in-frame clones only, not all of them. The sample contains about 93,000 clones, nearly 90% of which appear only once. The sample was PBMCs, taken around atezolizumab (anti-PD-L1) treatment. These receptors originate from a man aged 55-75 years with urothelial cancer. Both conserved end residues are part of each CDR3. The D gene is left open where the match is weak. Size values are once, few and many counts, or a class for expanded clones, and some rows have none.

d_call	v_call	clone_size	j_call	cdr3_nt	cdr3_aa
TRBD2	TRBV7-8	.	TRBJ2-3	TGTGCCAGCAGCCCCCGAGCGGGAGAAGTAGATACGCAGTATTTT	CASSPRAGEVDTQYF
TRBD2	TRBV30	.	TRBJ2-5	TGTGCCTGGGTGGCGGCGGGAGCGTTAGAGACCCAGTACTTC	CAWVAAGALETQYF
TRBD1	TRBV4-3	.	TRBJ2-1	TGCGCCAGCAGCCAAGAAAGGGACAGTGCTGAGCAGTTCTTC	CASSQERDSAEQFF
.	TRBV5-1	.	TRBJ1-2	TGCGCCAGCAGCCAAGGAAGTGGGGGCCCCGCTAACTATGGCTACACCTTC	CASSQGSGGPANYGYTF
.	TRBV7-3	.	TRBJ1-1	TGTGCCAGCAGCTTAATAGTGAACACTGAAGCTTTCTTT	CASSLIVNTEAFF
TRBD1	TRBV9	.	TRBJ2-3	TGTGCCAGCAGCGTAGCCGGGACAGACACAGATACGCAGTATTTT	CASSVAGTDTDTQYF
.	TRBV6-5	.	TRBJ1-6	TGTGCCAGCAGTTACCGGGACACAGGGAATTCACCCCTCCACTTT	CASSYRDTGNSPLHF
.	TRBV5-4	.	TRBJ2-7	TGTGCCAGCAGCTCACACCCGGACAGCTCCTACGAGCAGTACTTC	CASSSHPDSSYEQYF
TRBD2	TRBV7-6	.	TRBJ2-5	TGTGCCAGCAGCCCTACAGGATATCCGGGACTAGTAGACTTC	CASSPTGYPGLVDF
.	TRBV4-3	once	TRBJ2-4	TGCGCCAGCAGCCAAGATTATGGCATCAAAAACATTCAGTACTTC	CASSQDYGIKNIQYF
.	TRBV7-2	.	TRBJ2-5	TGTGCCAGCAGCCAAACCAGACAGAGAGGCGAGACCCAGTACTTC	CASSQTRQRGETQYF
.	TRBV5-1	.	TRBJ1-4	TGCGCCAGCAGCTCTGAGGGGGGGAGCGAGGCTAATGAAAAACTGTTTTTT	CASSSEGGSEANEKLFF
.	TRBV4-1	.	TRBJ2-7	TGCGCCAGCAGCCAAGCCGGGACATTGGTTTCCTACGAGCAGTACTTC	CASSQAGTLVSYEQYF
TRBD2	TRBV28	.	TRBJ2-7	TGTGCCAGCAGCCCGCCCGGGGGGGGGCAGTACGAGCAGTACTTC	CASSPPGGGQYEQYF
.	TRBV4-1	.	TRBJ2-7	TGCGCCAGCAGCCAAATCGTCTCCTACGAGCAGTACTTC	CASSQIVSYEQYF
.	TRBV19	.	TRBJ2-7	TGTGCCAGTAGTACTGTCGGGGGGCCCTACGAGCAGTACTTC	CASSTVGGPYEQYF
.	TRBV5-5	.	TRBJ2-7	TGTGCCAGCAGCTTGGGTTCCCAGGCATCCTACGAGCAGTACTTC	CASSLGSQASYEQYF
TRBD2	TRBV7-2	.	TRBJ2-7	TGTGCCAGCAGCTTAGTGGGGGGGTACGAGCAGTACTTC	CASSLVGGYEQYF
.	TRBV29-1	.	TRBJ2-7	TGCAGCGTTCAGGACAGTTCTTTACCCTACGAGCAGTACTTC	CSVQDSSLPYEQYF
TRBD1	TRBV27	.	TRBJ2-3	TGTGCCAGCAGTCCGGGACAGGGGCCAGATACGCAGTATTTT	CASSPGQGPDTQYF
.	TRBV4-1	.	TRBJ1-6	TGCGCCAGCAGCCAAATCGCGTCACCCCTCCACTTT	CASSQIASPLHF
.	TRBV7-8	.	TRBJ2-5	TGTGCCAGCAGTCTGGATCGTGGAGGAGGGACCCAGTACTTC	CASSLDRGGGTQYF
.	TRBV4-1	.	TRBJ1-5	TGCGCCAGCAGCCAAGTAAATTTGGTCCCTCGAGCGGAGCCCCAGCATTTT	CASSQVNLVPRAEPQHF
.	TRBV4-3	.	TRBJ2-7	TGCGCCAGCAGCCAAGACACAGGAACCTACGAGCAGTACTTC	CASSQDTGTYEQYF
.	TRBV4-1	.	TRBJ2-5	TGCGCCAGCAGCCAAGCGTTACAGGGTTACCAAGAGACCCAGTACTTC	CASSQALQGYQETQYF
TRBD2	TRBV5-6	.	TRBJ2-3	TGTGCCAGCAGCTTGGCCCCGGGGGTAGCGGGCTTCACAGATACGCAGTATTTT	CASSLAPGVAGFTDTQYF
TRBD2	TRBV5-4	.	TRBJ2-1	TGTGCCAGCAGCTTAAGCGGGGGGGGTACAAGGGAGCAGTTCTTC	CASSLSGGGTREQFF
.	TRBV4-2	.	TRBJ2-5	TGTGCCAGCAGCCAAGATCAGGGGCGGGGGATTCAAGAGACCCAGTACTTC	CASSQDQGRGIQETQYF
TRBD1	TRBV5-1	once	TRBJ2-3	TGCGCCAGCAGCCTTGAACCGGGACAGGGCACAGATACGCAGTATTTT	CASSLEPGQGTDTQYF
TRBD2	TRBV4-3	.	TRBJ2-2	TGCGCCAGCAGCCAAGACGGAGGGAGGGCCGGGGAGCTGTTTTTT	CASSQDGGRAGELFF
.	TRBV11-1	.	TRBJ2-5	TGTGCCAGCAGCTTAATGGCGAGGGAGACCCAGTACTTC	CASSLMARETQYF
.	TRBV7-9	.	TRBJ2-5	TGTGCCAGCAGTTCATCCGGGTTGCGGTACGAGACCCAGTACTTC	CASSSSGLRYETQYF
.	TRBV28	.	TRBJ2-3	TGTGCCAGCAGTTTTTTGCCCGGGATCAGCACAGATACGCAGTATTTT	CASSFLPGISTDTQYF
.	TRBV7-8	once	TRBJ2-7	TGTGCCAGCAGCTTGGGGAGTACGGCCTACGAGCAGTACTTC	CASSLGSTAYEQYF
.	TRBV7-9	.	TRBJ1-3	TGTGCCAGCAGCTTATTGCAGGGGCTCGGAAACACCATATATTTT	CASSLLQGLGNTIYF
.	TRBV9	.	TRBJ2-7	TGTGCCAGCAGCGTAGATGGCAGGGATTACGAGCAGTACTTC	CASSVDGRDYEQYF
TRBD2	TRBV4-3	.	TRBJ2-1	TGCGCCAGCAGACCGGGACTAGATATTTACAATGAGCAGTTCTTC	CASRPGLDIYNEQFF
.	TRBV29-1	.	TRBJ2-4	.	CSVVMGTVFWLAKNIQYF
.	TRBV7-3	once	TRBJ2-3	TGTGCCAGCAGTTTCCCCGGGAATACGCAGTATTTT	CASSFPGNTQYF
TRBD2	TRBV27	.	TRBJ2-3	TGTGCCACACTCGGGACTAGCGGGGGGGGAAGCACAGATACGCAGTATTTT	CATLGTSGGGSTDTQYF
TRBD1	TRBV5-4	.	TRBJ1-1	TGTGCCAGCAGCTTAAGACAGGGCATGAACACTGAAGCTTTCTTT	CASSLRQGMNTEAFF
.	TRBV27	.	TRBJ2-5	TGTGCCAGCAGCCCCTACGCCGCCCCAAGCCGGGGGACCCAGTACTTC	CASSPYAAPSRGTQYF
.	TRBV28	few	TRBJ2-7	TGTGCCAGCAGAGGACTCACGAGCTCCTACGAGCAGTACTTC	CASRGLTSSYEQYF
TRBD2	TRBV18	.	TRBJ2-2	TGTGCCAGCTCACCACCCGGGACTACCTCCGACGGGGAGCTGTTTTTT	CASSPPGTTSDGELFF
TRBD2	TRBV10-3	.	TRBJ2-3	TGTGCCATCGGGACTAGCGGGAGTCCGTCCAACACAGATACGCAGTATTTT	CAIGTSGSPSNTDTQYF
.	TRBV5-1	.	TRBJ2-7	TGCGCCAGCAGCTTGGTTCACGCTGGGAAGGGGGAGCAGTACTTC	CASSLVHAGKGEQYF
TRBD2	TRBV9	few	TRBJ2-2	TGTGCCAGCAGCGTAGAAGGACTAGCGGGAGCCGGGGAGCTGTTTTTT	CASSVEGLAGAGELFF
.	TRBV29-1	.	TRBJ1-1	TGCAGCGCACAAAGCGAGGTGGGTGAAGCTTTCTTT	CSAQSEVGEAFF
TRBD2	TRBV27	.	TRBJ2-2	TGTGCCAGCAGTCCCCGGGGGGGGGCGGGCTCCACCGGGGAGCTGTTTTTT	CASSPRGGAGSTGELFF
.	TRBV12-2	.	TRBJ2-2	TGTGCAAGTCGCTTAGCGTACGGACTTCGCACCGGGGAGCTGTTTTTT	CASRLAYGLRTGELFF
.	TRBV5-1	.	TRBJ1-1	TGCGCCAGCAGCTTGGGGCAGGGCCTGAACACTGAAGCTTTCTTT	CASSLGQGLNTEAFF
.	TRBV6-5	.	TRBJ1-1	TGTGCCAGCCGATCCGACACCCTGAACACTGAAGCTTTCTTT	CASRSDTLNTEAFF
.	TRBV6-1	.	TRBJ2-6	TGTGCCAGCAATCCCGCGGTCTCTGGGGCCAACGTCCTGACTTTC	CASNPAVSGANVLTF